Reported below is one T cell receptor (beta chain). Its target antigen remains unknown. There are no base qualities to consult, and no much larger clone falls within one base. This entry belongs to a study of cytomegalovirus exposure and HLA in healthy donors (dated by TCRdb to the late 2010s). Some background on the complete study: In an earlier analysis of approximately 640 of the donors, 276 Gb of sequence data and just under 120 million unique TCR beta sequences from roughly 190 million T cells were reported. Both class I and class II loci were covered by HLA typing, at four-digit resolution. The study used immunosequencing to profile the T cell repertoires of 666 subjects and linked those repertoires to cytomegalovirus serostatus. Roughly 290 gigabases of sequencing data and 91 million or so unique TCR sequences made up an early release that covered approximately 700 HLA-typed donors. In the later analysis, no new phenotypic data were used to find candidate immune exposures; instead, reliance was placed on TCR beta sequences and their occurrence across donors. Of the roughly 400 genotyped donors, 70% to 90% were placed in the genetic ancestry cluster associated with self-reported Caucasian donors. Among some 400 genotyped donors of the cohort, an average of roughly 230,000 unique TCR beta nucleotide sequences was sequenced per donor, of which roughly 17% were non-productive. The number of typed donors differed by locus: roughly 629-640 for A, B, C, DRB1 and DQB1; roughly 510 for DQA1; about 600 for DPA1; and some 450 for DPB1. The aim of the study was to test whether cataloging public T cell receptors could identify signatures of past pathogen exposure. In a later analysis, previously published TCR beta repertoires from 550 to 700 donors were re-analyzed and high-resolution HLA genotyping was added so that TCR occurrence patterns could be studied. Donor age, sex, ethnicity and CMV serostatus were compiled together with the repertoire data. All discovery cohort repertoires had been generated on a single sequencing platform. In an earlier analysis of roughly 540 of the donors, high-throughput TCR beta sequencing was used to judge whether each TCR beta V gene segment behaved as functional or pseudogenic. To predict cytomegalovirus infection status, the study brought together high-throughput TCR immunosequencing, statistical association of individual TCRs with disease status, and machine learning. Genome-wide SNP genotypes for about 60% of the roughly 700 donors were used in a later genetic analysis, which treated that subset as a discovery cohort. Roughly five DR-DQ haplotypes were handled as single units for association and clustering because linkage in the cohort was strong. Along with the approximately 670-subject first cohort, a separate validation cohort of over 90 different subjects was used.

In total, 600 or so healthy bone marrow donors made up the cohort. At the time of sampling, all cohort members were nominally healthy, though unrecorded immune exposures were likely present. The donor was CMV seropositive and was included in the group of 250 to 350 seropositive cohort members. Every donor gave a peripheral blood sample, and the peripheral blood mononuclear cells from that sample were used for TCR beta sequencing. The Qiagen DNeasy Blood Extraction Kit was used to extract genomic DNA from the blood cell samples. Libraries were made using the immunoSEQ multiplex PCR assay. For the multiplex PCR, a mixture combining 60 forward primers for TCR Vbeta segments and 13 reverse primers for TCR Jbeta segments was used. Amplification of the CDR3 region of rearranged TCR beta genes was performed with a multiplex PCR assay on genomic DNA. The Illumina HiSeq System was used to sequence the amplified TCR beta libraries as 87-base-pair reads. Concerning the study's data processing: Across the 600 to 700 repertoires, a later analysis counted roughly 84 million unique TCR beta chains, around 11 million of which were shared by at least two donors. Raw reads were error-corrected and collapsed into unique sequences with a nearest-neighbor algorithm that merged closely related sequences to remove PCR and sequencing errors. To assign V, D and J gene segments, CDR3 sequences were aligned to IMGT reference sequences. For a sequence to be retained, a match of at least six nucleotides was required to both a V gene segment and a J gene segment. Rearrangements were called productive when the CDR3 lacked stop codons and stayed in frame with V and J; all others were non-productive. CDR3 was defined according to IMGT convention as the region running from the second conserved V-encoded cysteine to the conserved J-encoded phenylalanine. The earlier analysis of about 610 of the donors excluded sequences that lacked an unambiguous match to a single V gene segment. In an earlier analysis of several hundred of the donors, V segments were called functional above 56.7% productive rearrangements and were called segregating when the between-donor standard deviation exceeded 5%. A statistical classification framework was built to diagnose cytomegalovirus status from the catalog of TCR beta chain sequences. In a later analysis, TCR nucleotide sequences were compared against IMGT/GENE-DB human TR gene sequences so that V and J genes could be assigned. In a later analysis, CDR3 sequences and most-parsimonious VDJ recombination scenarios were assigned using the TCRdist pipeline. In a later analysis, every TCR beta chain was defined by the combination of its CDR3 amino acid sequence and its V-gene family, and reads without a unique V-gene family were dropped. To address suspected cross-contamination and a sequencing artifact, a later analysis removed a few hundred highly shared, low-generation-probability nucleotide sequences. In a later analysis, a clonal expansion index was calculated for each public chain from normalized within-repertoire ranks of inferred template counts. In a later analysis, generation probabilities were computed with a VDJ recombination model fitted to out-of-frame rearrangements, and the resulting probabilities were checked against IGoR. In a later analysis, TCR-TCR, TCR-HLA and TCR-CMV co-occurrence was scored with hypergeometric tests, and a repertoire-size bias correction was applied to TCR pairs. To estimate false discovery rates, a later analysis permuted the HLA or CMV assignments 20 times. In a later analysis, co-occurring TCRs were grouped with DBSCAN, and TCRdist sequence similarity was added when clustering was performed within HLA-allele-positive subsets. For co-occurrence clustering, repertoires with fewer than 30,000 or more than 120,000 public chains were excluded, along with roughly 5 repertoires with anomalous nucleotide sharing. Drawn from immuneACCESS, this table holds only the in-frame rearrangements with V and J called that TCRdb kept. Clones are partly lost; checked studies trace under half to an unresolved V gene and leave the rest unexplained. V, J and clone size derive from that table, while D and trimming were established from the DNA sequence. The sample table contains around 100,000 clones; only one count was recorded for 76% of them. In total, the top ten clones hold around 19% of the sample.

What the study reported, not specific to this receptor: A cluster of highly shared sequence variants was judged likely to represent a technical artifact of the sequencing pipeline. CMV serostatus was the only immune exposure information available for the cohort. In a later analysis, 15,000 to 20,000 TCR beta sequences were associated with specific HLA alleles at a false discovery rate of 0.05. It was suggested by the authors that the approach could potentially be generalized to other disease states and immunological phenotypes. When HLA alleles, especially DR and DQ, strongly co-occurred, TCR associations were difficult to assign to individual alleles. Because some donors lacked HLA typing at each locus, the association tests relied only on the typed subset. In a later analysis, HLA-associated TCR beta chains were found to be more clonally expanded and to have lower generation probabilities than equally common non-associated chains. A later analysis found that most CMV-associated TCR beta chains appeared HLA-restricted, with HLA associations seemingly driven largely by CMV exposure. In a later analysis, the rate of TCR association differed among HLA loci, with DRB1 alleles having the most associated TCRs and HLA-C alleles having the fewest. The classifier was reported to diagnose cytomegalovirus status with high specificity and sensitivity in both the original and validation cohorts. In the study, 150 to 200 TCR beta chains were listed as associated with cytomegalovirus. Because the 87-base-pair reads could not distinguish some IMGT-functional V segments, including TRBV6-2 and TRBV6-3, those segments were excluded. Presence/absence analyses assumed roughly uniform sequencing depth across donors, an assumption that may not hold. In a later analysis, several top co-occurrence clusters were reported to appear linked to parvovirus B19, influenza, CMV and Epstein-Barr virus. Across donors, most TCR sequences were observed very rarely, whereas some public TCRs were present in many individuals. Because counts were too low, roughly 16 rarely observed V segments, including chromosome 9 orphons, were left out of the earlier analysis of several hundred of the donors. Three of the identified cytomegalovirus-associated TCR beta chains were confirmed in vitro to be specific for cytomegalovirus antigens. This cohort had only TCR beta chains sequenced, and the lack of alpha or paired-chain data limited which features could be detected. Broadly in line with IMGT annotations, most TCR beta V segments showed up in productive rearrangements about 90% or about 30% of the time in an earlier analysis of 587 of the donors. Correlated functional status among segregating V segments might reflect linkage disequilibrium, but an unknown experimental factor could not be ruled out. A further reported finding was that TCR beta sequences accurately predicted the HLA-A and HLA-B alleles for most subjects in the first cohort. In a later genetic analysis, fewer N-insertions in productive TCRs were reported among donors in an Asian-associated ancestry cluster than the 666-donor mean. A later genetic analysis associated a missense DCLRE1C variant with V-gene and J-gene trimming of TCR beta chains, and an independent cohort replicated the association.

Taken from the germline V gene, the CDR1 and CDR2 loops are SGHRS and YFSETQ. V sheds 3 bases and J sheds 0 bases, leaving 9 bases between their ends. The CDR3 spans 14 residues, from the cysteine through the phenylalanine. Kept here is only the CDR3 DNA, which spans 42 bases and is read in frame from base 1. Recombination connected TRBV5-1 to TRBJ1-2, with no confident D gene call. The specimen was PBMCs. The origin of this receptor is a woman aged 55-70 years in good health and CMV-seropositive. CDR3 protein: CASSWEGANYGYTF. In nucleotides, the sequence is TGCGCCAGCAGCTGGGAGGGAGCTAACTATGGCTACACCTTC.